The 10 T cell receptor beta chains listed next were all sequenced from one sample in a study of T cells after posttransplantation cyclophosphamide. Busulfan-fludarabine conditioning, marrow transplant, and cyclophosphamide on days +3 and +4 were administered. TCRdb's table, derived via immunoSEQ multiplex PCR, lists solely in-frame clones and lacks some. The table has 30,000 to 45,000 clones, approximately 78% seen once. The material sequenced was CD4+ T cells sorted from blood, taken approximately 2,000 days after a stem cell transplant with posttransplant cyclophosphamide. The receptors here all came from a female patient aged 40-50 years who received an allogeneic stem cell transplant from a related donor, was CMV-positive, and had no GVHD. Some T cells may be the graft donor's.

This chain uses TRBV13 with TRBJ2-3; D call uncertain. CDR1 is PRHDT and CDR2 is FYEKMQ in the germline V gene (reference sequence). V shed 0 bases and J shed 5 bases, with 15 bases lying between them. This CDR3 has 16 amino acids. The CDR3 sequence: CASSLGPTAVGDTQYF. CDR3 in DNA: TGTGCCAGCAGCTTAGGTCCCACGGCGGTTGGAGATACGCAGTATTTT.

The rearrangement links TRBV4-3 to TRBJ1-2; TRBD1 agrees at 10 bases. V shed 4 bases and J 6 bases; nucleotides not matched to a gene: 5. The CDR3 consists of 14 residues. Germline values: CDR1 LGHNA, CDR2 YSLEER. The CDR3 DNA sequence: TGCGCCAGCAGCCCCGGGACAGGGGCCGATGGCTACACCTTC. This gives the protein CASSPGTGADGYTF.

This clone has more than one count but fewer than ten. The chain couples TRBV7-8 to TRBJ1-5; D is ambiguous. V lost 6 bases and J 7 bases, leaving 16 bases between the germline ends. The germline CDR1 and CDR2 sequences are SGHVS and FQNEAQ. The CDR3 runs to 14 residues. The CDR3 coding sequence is TGTGCCAGCAGTTGGTCCCCTCAGGAACAGCCCCAGCATTTT. Protein: CASSWSPQEQPQHF.

V and J are TRBV5-5 and TRBJ1-5, with TRBD1 matching 9 bases. Looked up from germline, CDR1 is SGHKS and CDR2 is YYEKEE (reference sequence). V gave up 0 bases and J gave up 6 bases; unmatched junction bases: 10. The CDR3 is 17 amino acids. CDR3 sequence reads: CASSLATETGGTQPQHF. In nucleotides, the CDR3 is TGTGCCAGCAGCTTGGCAACCGAGACAGGGGGGACTCAGCCCCAGCATTTT.

The sample holds a few counts of this clone. This chain uses TRBV7-2 with TRBJ2-7; D is ambiguous. Trimming took 3 bases from V and 3 from J, leaving 9 bases between them. This CDR3 has 13 amino acids. Germline V gene lookup returns CDR1 SGHTA and CDR2 FQGNSA. The CDR3 sequence: CASSFNPGYEQYF. The CDR3 DNA reads as TGTGCCAGCAGCTTTAATCCCGGCTACGAGCAGTACTTC.

The V and J genes are TRBV5-1 and TRBJ1-1; 12 positions agree with TRBD1. Trimming cost V 6 bases and J 4 bases; bases outside gene matches: 7. The CDR3 has 15 residues. Germline loops: CDR1 SGHRS, CDR2 YFSETQ. CDR3 nucleotides: TGCGCCAGCAAGGGGACAGGGGGCCGGGGCACTGAAGCTTTCTTT. This encodes CASKGTGGRGTEAFF.

Written as DNA, the CDR3 is TGCGCCAGCAGCCTCGACAGGGGGTCGGGGAACACTGAAGCTTTCTTT. Translated: CASSLDRGSGNTEAFF. The chain combines TRBV5-1 with TRBJ1-1, with 9 bases matching TRBD1. V dropped 4 bases and J dropped 1; count of bases not matched to a gene: 8. This CDR3 contains 16 residues. Germline assignment: CDR1 SGHRS and CDR2 YFSETQ.

A single count supports this clone. This sequence joins TRBV19 and TRBJ2-5, with 10 bases aligning to TRBD1. Looked up from germline, CDR1 is LNHDA and CDR2 is SQIVND (reference sequence). Trimming took 9 bases from V and 7 from J; bases not matched to a gene: 14. This CDR3 has 15 amino acids. The CDR3 here is CASWGGQGEPGTQYF. The CDR3 DNA sequence: TGTGCCAGCTGGGGTGGACAGGGGGAACCTGGGACCCAGTACTTC.

As DNA, the CDR3 is TGTGCCAGCAGCTTAACTCAGGGTTCACCCCTCCACTTT. It yields the protein CASSLTQGSPLHF. The V gene is TRBV7-9, the J gene TRBJ1-6; the D gene is possibly TRBD1 (5 bases). The CDR3 runs to 13 residues. The V gene's germline CDR1 is SEHNR and CDR2 FQNEAQ (reference sequence). With 2 bases removed from V and 9 bases from J, the gap between germline ends came to 8 bases.

The chain uses TRBV28 and TRBJ1-5; 7 positions agree with TRBD1. V gave up 6 bases and J gave up 0 bases; unmatched junction bases: 8. This CDR3 has 16 residues. From germline, CDR1 is MDHEN and CDR2 SYDVKM. CDR3 protein: CASRLPGTASNQPQHF. The DNA for the CDR3 is TGTGCCAGCAGGTTACCCGGGACAGCTAGCAATCAGCCCCAGCATTTT.